Below, 20 T cell receptor beta chains from the same sample are listed, as sequenced in a study of beta chain features in type 1 diabetes. All of the isolated RNA was reverse transcribed, so expressed TCRB transcripts were sequenced. This table comes from immunoSEQ multiplex PCR, and its TCRdb copy is limited to in-frame clones, with some not included. The data contain hundreds of thousands of clones, about 30% of them singletons. The sample was naive CD4+ T cells from blood. These receptors originate from a man aged 18 to 30 in good health.

In this sample, this clone turned up a few times. This same CDR3 is encoded by further DNA sequences in the sample. The rearrangement joins TRBV5-1 to TRBJ2-1, with 10 nucleotides matching TRBD2. The junction had 0 bases not matched to a gene; V was cut back by 3 bases and J by 0 bases. The CDR3 is 15 amino acids. Germline CDR1 and CDR2: SGHRS and YFSETQ. The CDR3 spells CASSSSGSSYNEQFF. In DNA form, the CDR3 reads TGCGCCAGCAGCTCTAGCGGGAGCTCCTACAATGAGCAGTTCTTC.

This clone was observed a few times. The rearrangement uses TRBV10-3 and TRBJ2-1; 9 nucleotides line up with TRBD2. This CDR3 spans 16 amino acids. V shed 4 bases and J 7 bases; nucleotides not matched to a gene: 11. The germline V gene has CDR1 ENHRY and CDR2 SYGVKD. CDR3 amino acids: CAISGQAGGPVNEQFF. The CDR3, as DNA: TGTGCCATCAGTGGCCAGGCGGGAGGGCCCGTTAATGAGCAGTTCTTC.

The chain combines TRBV2 with TRBJ1-5; D unresolved. CDR3 length equals 14 residues. The V gene lost 2 bases and the J gene lost 2 bases, with 7 bases spanning the gap. From germline, CDR1 is SNHLY and CDR2 FYNNEI. The CDR3 DNA reads as TGTGCCAGCAGTGAATGGGAAGGCAATCAGCCCCAGCATTTT. Its protein product is CASSEWEGNQPQHF.

This clone turned up a few times. V usage is TRBV9 and J usage is TRBJ2-3; TRBD1 matches 7 bases. Germline CDR1 reads SGDLS; CDR2 reads YYNGEE. This CDR3 is built from 14 residues. V shed 2 bases and J 4 bases; nucleotides not matched to a gene: 4. CDR3 coding DNA: TGTGCCAGCAGCGTGACAGGGCAGGCAGATACGCAGTATTTT. Translating it yields CASSVTGQADTQYF.

The rearrangement joins TRBV11-1 to TRBJ2-1; the D gene could be TRBD1 or TRBD2 (7 bases each). Trimming took 5 bases from V and 5 from J, leaving 22 bases between them. The CDR3 contains 17 residues. Per germline, CDR1 SGHAT and CDR2 FQDESV (reference sequence). The DNA of the CDR3 is TGTGCCAGCAGCGCACTAGCGCAGGGGGGACTTAACAATGAGCAGTTCTTC. It yields the protein CASSALAQGGLNNEQFF.

The chain joins TRBV5-1 to TRBJ2-3; 7 positions match TRBD1. With 1 base clipped from V and 3 bases from J, the junction kept 5 bases outside the gene matches. This CDR3 has 15 residues. The germline V gene has CDR1 SGHRS and CDR2 YFSETQ. The CDR3 coding sequence is TGCGCCAGCAGCTTGTTTACAGGGGAGACAGATACGCAGTATTTT. Translating it yields CASSLFTGETDTQYF.

The V and J genes are TRBV2 and TRBJ1-2; the match to TRBD1 covers 9 bases. The CDR3 sequence is 15 residues long. CDR1 and CDR2 from the germline V gene are SNHLY and FYNNEI. After removal of 8 bases from V and 3 bases from J, the junction contained 10 bases not matched to a gene. CDR3 residues: CASLGQGIAYYGYTF. The CDR3 DNA reads as TGTGCCAGCCTGGGACAGGGTATAGCCTACTATGGCTACACCTTC.

This clone appeared a few times. The V gene is TRBV6-5, the J gene TRBJ2-1; D unresolved. The CDR3 is 11 amino acids. V gave up 7 bases and J gave up 4 bases, with 5 bases separating them. Per the germline V gene, CDR1 is MNHEY and CDR2 is SVGAGI. The CDR3, as DNA: TGTGCCAGCATAGGGTACAATGAGCAGTTCTTC. Translation gives CASIGYNEQFF.

This clone showed up just once. The chain recombines TRBV30 with TRBJ2-1; TRBD2 aligns across 9 bases. V dropped 1 base and J dropped 0; count of bases not matched to a gene: 4. Germline V lookup: CDR1 GTSNPN, CDR2 SVGIG (reference sequence). The CDR3 runs 16 residues. The CDR3 sequence is CAWSAAGGFSYNEQFF. The CDR3 nucleotides are TGTGCCTGGAGTGCAGCGGGAGGTTTCTCCTACAATGAGCAGTTCTTC.

This clone was counted a few times. Other nucleotide sequences in the sample specify the same CDR3. V usage is TRBV18 and J usage is TRBJ2-7, with 8 bases matching TRBD1. Per the germline V gene, CDR1 is KGHSH and CDR2 is LQKENI. After removal of 6 bases from V and 4 bases from J, the junction contained 11 bases not matched to a gene. The CDR3 totals 15 residues. The CDR3 protein is CASSPPGQEPYEQYF. CDR3 in DNA: TGTGCCAGCTCTCCTCCGGGACAGGAACCTTACGAGCAGTACTTC.

The chain couples TRBV19 to TRBJ1-1; D is undetermined. CDR1 is LNHDA and CDR2 is SQIVND in the germline V gene (reference sequence). V gave up 3 bases and J gave up 1 base, with 9 bases separating them. This CDR3 region has 14 residues. As DNA, the CDR3 is TGTGCCAGTAGTATTGGCTTTGCGAACACTGAAGCTTTCTTT. Translation gives CASSIGFANTEAFF.

As to this clone: The sample carries other DNA sequences with the same CDR3. This rearrangement joins TRBV29-1 to TRBJ2-3; TRBD2 agrees at 7 bases. Trimming took 7 bases from V and 1 from J; bases not matched to a gene: 2. Germline V gene sequence: CDR1 SQVTM, CDR2 ANQGSEA. This CDR3 has 12 residues. The CDR3 nucleotides read TGCAGCGCTAGCGGAGGCACAGATACGCAGTATTTT. Its protein is CSASGGTDTQYF.

V usage is TRBV11-2 and J usage is TRBJ2-3; possible D gene TRBD2, 5 bases. Trimming took off 3 bases at V and 4 bases at J, with 11 bases between the two ends. In germline, CDR1 is SGHAT, CDR2 FQNNGV. This CDR3 is 14 amino acids long. The CDR3: CASSFMGVSDTQYF. Here the CDR3 DNA reads TGTGCCAGCAGCTTTATGGGAGTATCAGATACGCAGTATTTT.

As to this clone: Other DNA sequences in the same sample also yield this CDR3. The chain links TRBV29-1 to TRBJ2-5; tentatively, D is TRBD1 (5 bases). CDR1 and CDR2 (germline): SQVTM, ANQGSEA. The CDR3 runs to 12 residues. V dropped 1 base and J dropped 5 bases, with 8 bases sitting between them. The CDR3 coding sequence is TGCAGCGTTGAAGGGGGCCGGGAGACCCAGTACTTC. It translates to CSVEGGRETQYF.

The sample holds a few counts of this clone. The CDR3 DNA reads TGTGCCAGCAGTGAACTGGAGGCCGGGGTCGAGCAGTACTTC. This translates into CASSELEAGVEQYF. The rearrangement joins TRBV25-1 to TRBJ2-7, with D perhaps matching TRBD2 (5 bases). Germline CDR1 and CDR2: MGHDK and SYGVNS. The CDR3 loop spans 14 amino acids. The V end was cut by 2 bases, the J end by 6 bases, with 14 bases between.

This clone came up a few times. Other DNA sequences in the same sample also yield this CDR3. The chain carries TRBV9 and TRBJ2-1; 9 positions match TRBD2. Trimming cost V 0 bases and J 4 bases; bases outside gene matches: 2. The CDR3 has 15 amino acids. Germline CDR1 and CDR2: SGDLS and YYNGEE. The CDR3 DNA sequence: TGTGCCAGCAGCGTAGTAGCGGGAGTGTACAATGAGCAGTTCTTC. Encoded protein: CASSVVAGVYNEQFF.

The chain uses TRBV10-3 and TRBJ2-5; 12 positions match TRBD2. The CDR3 runs 13 residues. Germline assignment: CDR1 ENHRY and CDR2 SYGVKD. The trim removed 6 bases at V and 4 bases at J, leaving 0 bases unmatched. The CDR3 region has the DNA TGTGCCATCAGACTAGCGGGAGGAGAGACCCAGTACTTC. Its protein product is CAIRLAGGETQYF.

This clone was seen once. This sample also contains other DNA sequences that code for the same CDR3. This chain uses TRBV2 with TRBJ2-3, with D unresolved. The ends were cut back, 6 bases at V and 4 bases at J, with 8 bases in the middle. Looked up from germline, CDR1 is SNHLY and CDR2 is FYNNEI. The CDR3 spans 12 residues. This chain's CDR3 is CASSPLSDTQYF. CDR3 sequence (DNA): TGTGCCAGCAGCCCCCTCTCAGATACGCAGTATTTT. Looking up the rest from reference TRBV2 and TRBJ2-3 gives the full variable domain: EPEVTQTPSHQVTQMGQEVILRCVPISNHLYFYWYRQILGQKVEFLVSFYNNEISEKSEIFDDQFSVERPDGSNFTLKIRSTKLEDSAMYFCASSPLSDTQYFGPGTRLTVL.

A note on this clone: One end of the junction varies from germline; a read error may be responsible. The genes are TRBV10-3 and TRBJ2-1, with D unclear. Germline V gives CDR1 ENHRY, CDR2 SYGVKD. This CDR3 spans 11 amino acids. CDR3: CASSYRDEQFF. In DNA form, the CDR3 reads TGTGCCAGCAGTTACCGCGATGAGCAGTTCTTC.

This chain joins TRBV28 and TRBJ1-6, with D hard to call. Germline CDR1 MDHEN, CDR2 SYDVKM. V was clipped by 5 bases and J by 3 bases, with 8 bases between them. This CDR3 is 14 amino acids long. Here the CDR3 reads CASSPPSYNSPLHF. CDR3 sequence (DNA): TGTGCCAGCAGTCCCCCCAGCTATAATTCACCCCTCCACTTT.